These 23 T cell receptor beta chains were all obtained from the same sample, sequenced in a study of regulatory T cells in long-lasting Graves disease. The authors built TCR beta libraries using iRepertoire HTBI primers and Arm-PCR of CDR3 regions. TCRdb processed the multiplex PCR reads anew with MiXCR; each CDR3 protein has one entry. The data contain more than 400,000 distinct CDR3 sequences, under 20% of them singletons. The time point here: newly diagnosed GD, antithyroid drugs for less than 3 months. Extracted PBMC RNA gave rise to the TCR library. In addition, the sample was reused for a study of T cells in Graves' hyperthyroidism and ophthalmopathy.

Specimen: peripheral blood mononuclear cells (PBMCs), collected at new diagnosis, from a patient treated with antithyroid drugs. The receptors derive from a man aged 40-50 years with Graves disease.

This clonotype has at least ten counts. The J gene is TRBJ2-2, the V gene TRBV6-5; 8 bases line up with TRBD2. Germline V lookup: CDR1 MNHEY, CDR2 SVGAGI. The V gene end was trimmed by 0 bases and the J gene end by 5 bases; junction bases not matched to a gene: 11. CDR3 length: 18 residues. CDR3 sequence: CASSYSIPGGPKTGELFF. CDR3 DNA: TGTGCCAGCAGTTACTCGATCCCGGGAGGGCCAAAGACCGGGGAGCTGTTTTTT.

This clonotype came up a few times. This could be a read error, since a much larger clone is one nucleotide away. J is TRBJ2-7 and V is TRBV2; no definite D call. Trimming took off 7 bases at V and 4 bases at J, with 5 bases between the two ends. The V gene's germline CDR1 is SNHLY and CDR2 FYNNEI. CDR3 length: 10 residues. The CDR3 region is CASMGYEQYF. As DNA, the CDR3 is TGTGCCAGCATGGGTTACGAGCAGTACTTC.

Only one count was recorded for this clonotype. This rearrangement joins TRBV7-2 to TRBJ2-5; 7 bases align to TRBD2. V shed 4 bases and J 2 bases; nucleotides not matched to a gene: 7. Germline V gives CDR1 SGHTA, CDR2 FQGNSA. The length of the CDR3 is 15 residues. CDR3 loop: CASSWGGTLQETQYF. CDR3 sequence (DNA): TGTGCCAGCAGCTGGGGAGGGACTTTACAAGAGACCCAGTACTTC.

The genes are TRBV5-4 and TRBJ2-3; 8 bases are shared with TRBD1. The trim removed 4 bases at V and 1 base at J, leaving 5 bases unmatched. Looked up from germline, CDR1 is SGHNT and CDR2 is YYREEE (reference sequence). The CDR3 has 15 amino acids. CDR3 sequence reads: CASSPTGEGTDTQYF. The CDR3 DNA sequence: TGTGCCAGCAGCCCGACAGGGGAAGGCACAGATACGCAGTATTTT.

The chain employs TRBV15 and TRBJ2-5; no clear D gene. This CDR3 has 12 amino acids. The V end was cut by 2 bases, the J end by 2 bases, with 3 bases between. Germline assignment: CDR1 LNHNV and CDR2 YYDKDF (reference sequence). As DNA, the CDR3 is TGTGCCACCAGCAGACCTCAAGAGACCCAGTACTTC. Protein: CATSRPQETQYF.

This clonotype occurred many times. The chain carries TRBV28 and TRBJ2-7; the match to TRBD1 covers 7 bases. The germline CDR1 and CDR2 sequences are MDHEN and SYDVKM. V was clipped by 5 bases and J by 0 bases; unmatched bases: 7. CDR3 length equals 15 residues. DNA for the CDR3: TGTGCCAGCAGTCCCTCGACAGGGATCTCCTACGAGCAGTACTTC. Amino acid sequence: CASSPSTGISYEQYF.

This clonotype was recorded many times. The chain uses TRBV6-1 and TRBJ2-7; a weak D match, TRBD2 (5 bases). Trimming removed 3 bases at V and 3 bases at J, with 12 bases between. Per the germline V gene, CDR1 is MNHNS and CDR2 is SASEGT. This CDR3 is built from 14 residues. The CDR3 loop reads CASSDLAAIYEQYF. CDR3 DNA sequence: TGTGCCAGCAGTGATCTAGCAGCTATCTACGAGCAGTACTTC.

This clonotype was counted at least ten times. This chain links TRBV12-3 or TRBV12-4 with TRBJ1-1; 7 bases agree with TRBD1. V trimming: 1 base; J trimming: 2 bases; junction bases outside the gene matches: 4. This CDR3 contains 15 residues. The CDR3 protein is CASSLGDRFNTEAFF. CDR3 bases: TGTGCCAGCAGTTTAGGGGACAGATTTAACACTGAAGCTTTCTTT.

This clonotype was seen at least ten times. The chain combines TRBV5-1 with TRBJ2-1; 14 nucleotides align to TRBD2. V lost 4 bases to trimming and J lost 4 bases; unmatched junction nucleotides: 13. The germline V gene has CDR1 SGHRS and CDR2 YFSETQ. There are 19 residues in the CDR3. The CDR3: CASSLRLAGGPGSYNEQFF. Here the CDR3 DNA reads TGCGCCAGCAGCCTCAGACTAGCGGGAGGGCCCGGGTCTTACAATGAGCAGTTCTTC.

The sample holds many counts of this clonotype. The CDR3 reads CASSLGRNHQPQHF. DNA of the CDR3: TGTGCCAGCAGCTTAGGACGGAACCATCAGCCCCAGCATTTT. V is TRBV7-2 and J is TRBJ1-5; the D is unclear. Germline CDR1 is SGHTA and CDR2 is FQGNSA. The V gene lost 1 base and the J gene lost 5 bases, with 9 bases spanning the gap. CDR3 size: 14 residues. Full variable domain (rest looked up from reference TRBV7-2 and TRBJ1-5): GAGVSQSPSNKVTEKGKDVELRCDPISGHTALYWYRQSLGQGLEFLIYFQGNSAPDKSGLPSDRFSAERTGGSVSTLTIQRTQQEDSAVYLCASSLGRNHQPQHFGDGTRLSIL.

This clonotype was recorded many times. This chain uses TRBV2 with TRBJ1-5; D is unresolved. The V gene lost 4 bases and the J gene lost 4 bases, with 8 bases spanning the gap. Per the germline V gene, CDR1 is SNHLY and CDR2 is FYNNEI. CDR3 size: 13 residues. CDR3 bases: TGTGCCAGCAGTGGTGGAGTTAATCAGCCCCAGCATTTT. Translation: CASSGGVNQPQHF.

Comment on this clonotype: Mismatch with germline at one junction end may stem from a read error. The CDR3 DNA reads TGTGCCAGCAGTGAGACCCTTTTAGTAACTAATGAAAAACTGTTCTTT. This gives the protein CASSETLLVTNEKLFF. The V gene is TRBV2, the J gene TRBJ1-4; D unresolved. The germline gives CDR1 SNHLY, CDR2 FYNNEI. The CDR3 runs to 16 residues.

The chain couples TRBV19 to TRBJ2-2, with D hard to call. The V end was cut by 5 bases, the J end by 1 base, with 11 bases between. CDR1 and CDR2 (germline): LNHDA, SQIVND (reference sequence). The CDR3 runs to 15 residues. As DNA, the CDR3 is TGTGCCAGTAGTCCCCTCCTAGGGAACACCGGGGAGCTGTTTTTT. As protein: CASSPLLGNTGELFF. Supplemented by reference TRBV19 and TRBJ2-2, the full variable domain reads DGGITQSPKYLFRKEGQNVTLSCEQNLNHDAMYWYRQDPGQGLRLIYYSQIVNDFQKGDIAEGYSVSREKKESFPLTVTSAQKNPTAFYLCASSPLLGNTGELFFGEGSRLTVL.

This clonotype showed up just once. This chain links TRBV29-1 with TRBJ1-4; TRBD1 matches 7 bases. Per the germline V gene, CDR1 is SQVTM and CDR2 is ANQGSEA. The CDR3 sequence is 13 residues long. Trimming cost V 6 bases and J 2 bases; bases outside gene matches: 3. The CDR3 is CSVSTGTNEKLFF. The CDR3 DNA reads TGCAGCGTCTCGACAGGGACTAATGAAAAACTGTTTTTT.

Ten or more counts support this clonotype. V and J are TRBV20-1 and TRBJ1-1; D uncertain. This CDR3 contains 13 residues. Germline CDR1 is DFQATT and CDR2 is SNEGSKA (reference sequence). Trimming removed 6 bases at V and 0 bases at J, with 11 bases between. CDR3 coding DNA: TGCAGTGCCCGAGGGTATATGAACACTGAAGCTTTCTTT. Translation gives CSARGYMNTEAFF.

This chain links TRBV7-9 with TRBJ2-1, with unresolved D. This CDR3 spans 13 amino acids. Germline CDR1 is SEHNR and CDR2 is FQNEAQ (reference sequence). V was pared by 2 bases and J by 9 bases, with 11 bases between. CDR3 nucleotide sequence: TGTGCCAGCAGCTTAAAAGGAAACGGTGAGCAGTTCTTC. This codes for CASSLKGNGEQFF.

Ten or more counts support this clonotype. V usage is TRBV28 and J usage is TRBJ1-2; D call uncertain. With 3 bases removed from V and 1 base from J, the gap between germline ends came to 6 bases. Germline V lookup: CDR1 MDHEN, CDR2 SYDVKM. There are 13 residues in the CDR3. The chain's CDR3 is CASSFGNNYGYTF. The CDR3 DNA sequence: TGTGCCAGCAGTTTCGGTAATAACTATGGCTACACCTTC.

The chain uses TRBV5-1 and TRBJ2-5; D possibly corresponds to TRBD1 (5 bases). Deletions cut 0 bases from V and 5 bases from J, with 11 bases between. Germline-derived CDR1 and CDR2 are SGHRS and YFSETQ. There are 14 residues in the CDR3. The chain's CDR3 is CASSLGQQGETQYF. The CDR3 DNA is TGCGCCAGCAGCTTGGGACAGCAAGGGGAGACCCAGTACTTC.

This clonotype was observed at least ten times. V usage is TRBV9 and J usage is TRBJ1-2, with 7 bases identical to TRBD1. This CDR3 comprises 14 residues. CDR1 is SGDLS, CDR2 YYNGEE, per germline. The junction had 9 bases not matched to a gene; V was cut back by 3 bases and J by 7 bases. CDR3 sequence reads: CASSELGTDGGYTF. CDR3 in DNA: TGTGCCAGCAGCGAATTAGGGACAGACGGTGGCTACACCTTC.

This clonotype was counted between two and nine times. The chain carries TRBV29-1 and TRBJ1-2; D perhaps matches TRBD1 (5 bases). V lost 7 bases and J lost 7, with 19 bases in between. Looked up from germline, CDR1 is SQVTM and CDR2 is ANQGSEA. The CDR3 runs to 13 residues. As DNA, the CDR3 is TGCAGCGCCGGGAGTAGGGGAGTTGGTGGCTACACCTTC. Its protein product is CSAGSRGVGGYTF.

The sample holds many counts of this clonotype. The J gene is TRBJ1-1, the V gene TRBV2, with TRBD1 matching over 11 bases. Trimming cost V 6 bases and J 4 bases; bases outside gene matches: 4. Per germline, CDR1 SNHLY and CDR2 FYNNEI. The CDR3 totals 14 residues. The CDR3 bases are TGTGCCAGCAGCTGGGACAGGGGGTCCACTGAAGCTTTCTTT. It encodes CASSWDRGSTEAFF.

This clonotype has ten or more counts. The chain carries TRBV6-1 and TRBJ1-5; D is uncertain. CDR3 length: 13 amino acids. Trimming cost V 4 bases and J 6 bases, with 10 bases left between them. Germline V CDR1 and CDR2: MNHNS, SASEGT. The CDR3 here is CASSGTRTQPQHF. Written as DNA, the CDR3 is TGTGCCAGCAGTGGAACGCGGACTCAGCCCCAGCATTTT.

Many counts were recorded for this clonotype. The V gene is TRBV25-1, the J gene TRBJ2-7, with D hard to call. Germline CDR1 MGHDK, CDR2 SYGVNS. Trimming removed 4 bases from V and 2 bases from J, with 12 bases in between. This CDR3 is built from 14 residues. The CDR3 bases are TGTGCCAGCAGTGTAACAGAAGGAGCCTACGAGCAGTACTTC. It encodes CASSVTEGAYEQYF.